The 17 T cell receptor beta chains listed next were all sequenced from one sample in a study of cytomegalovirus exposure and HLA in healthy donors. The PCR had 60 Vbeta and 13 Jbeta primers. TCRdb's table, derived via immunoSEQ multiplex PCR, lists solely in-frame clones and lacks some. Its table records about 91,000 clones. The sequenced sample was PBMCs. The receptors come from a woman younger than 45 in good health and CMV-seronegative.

CDR3 nucleotides: TGCGCCAGCAGCTTGGTCGGGCGGGAGGCCCCGGAGACCCAGTACTTC. Amino acids: CASSLVGREAPETQYF. The chain joins TRBV5-1 to TRBJ2-5, with 8 bases fitting TRBD2. The CDR3 extends over 16 amino acids. CDR1 and CDR2 (germline): SGHRS, YFSETQ. V shed 0 bases, J shed 5 bases, and the junction held 9 bases outside the gene matches.

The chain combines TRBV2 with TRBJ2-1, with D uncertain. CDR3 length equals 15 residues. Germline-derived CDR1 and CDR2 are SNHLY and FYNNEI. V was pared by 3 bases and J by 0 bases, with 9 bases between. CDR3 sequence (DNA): TGTGCCAGCAGTGAGGTTCCGGGCTCCTACAATGAGCAGTTCTTC. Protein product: CASSEVPGSYNEQFF.

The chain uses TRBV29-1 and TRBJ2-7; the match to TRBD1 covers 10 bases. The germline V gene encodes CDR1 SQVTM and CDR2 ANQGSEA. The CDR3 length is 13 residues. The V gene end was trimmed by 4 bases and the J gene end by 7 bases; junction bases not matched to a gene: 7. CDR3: CSVVRDRGQEQYF. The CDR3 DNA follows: TGCAGCGTTGTCCGCGACAGGGGGCAGGAGCAGTACTTC.

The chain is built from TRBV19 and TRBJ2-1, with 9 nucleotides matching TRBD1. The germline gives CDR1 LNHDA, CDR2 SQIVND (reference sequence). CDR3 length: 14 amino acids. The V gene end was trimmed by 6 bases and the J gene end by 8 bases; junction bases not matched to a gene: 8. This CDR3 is CASRETGGRDEQFF. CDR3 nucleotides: TGTGCCAGTAGGGAAACAGGGGGCCGGGATGAGCAGTTCTTC. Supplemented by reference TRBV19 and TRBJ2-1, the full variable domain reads DGGITQSPKYLFRKEGQNVTLSCEQNLNHDAMYWYRQDPGQGLRLIYYSQIVNDFQKGDIAEGYSVSREKKESFPLTVTSAQKNPTAFYLCASRETGGRDEQFFGPGTRLTVL.

Here the CDR3 reads CASSRTRTGRVAPYNEQFF. The CDR3 coding sequence is TGTGCCAGCAGCCGAACACGGACAGGGAGGGTAGCGCCCTACAATGAGCAGTTCTTC. J is TRBJ2-1 and V is TRBV27; TRBD1 might be the D (8 bases). The CDR3 is made up of 19 amino acids. Germline values: CDR1 MNHEY, CDR2 SMNVEV (reference sequence). Trimming pared 6 bases from V and 2 bases from J, leaving 26 bases between.

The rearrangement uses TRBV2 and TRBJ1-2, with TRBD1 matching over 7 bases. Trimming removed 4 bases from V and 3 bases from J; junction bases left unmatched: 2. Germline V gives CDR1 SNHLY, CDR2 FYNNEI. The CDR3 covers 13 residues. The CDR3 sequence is CASSATGDYGYTF. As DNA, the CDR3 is TGTGCCAGCAGTGCCACAGGGGACTATGGCTACACCTTC.

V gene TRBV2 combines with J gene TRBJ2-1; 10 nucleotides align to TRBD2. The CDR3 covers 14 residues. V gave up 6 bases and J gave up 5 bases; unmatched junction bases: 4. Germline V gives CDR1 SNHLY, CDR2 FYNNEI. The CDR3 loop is CASSGLAAHNEQFF. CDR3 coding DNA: TGTGCCAGCAGCGGACTAGCGGCCCACAATGAGCAGTTCTTC.

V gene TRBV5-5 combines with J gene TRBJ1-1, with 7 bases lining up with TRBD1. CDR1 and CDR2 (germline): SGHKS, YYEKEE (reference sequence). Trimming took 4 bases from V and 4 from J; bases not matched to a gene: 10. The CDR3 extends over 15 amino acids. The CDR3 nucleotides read TGTGCCAGCAGCGCCCTAGGGGGCCGGGGCACTGAAGCTTTCTTT. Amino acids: CASSALGGRGTEAFF.

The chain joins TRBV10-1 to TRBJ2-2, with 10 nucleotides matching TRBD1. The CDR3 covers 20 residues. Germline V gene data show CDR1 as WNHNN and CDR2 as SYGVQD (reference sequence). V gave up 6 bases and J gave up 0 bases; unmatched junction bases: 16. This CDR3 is CASRIPRDRGPLPNTGELFF. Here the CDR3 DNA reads TGCGCCAGCAGAATACCCCGGGACAGGGGTCCTCTACCGAACACCGGGGAGCTGTTTTTT.

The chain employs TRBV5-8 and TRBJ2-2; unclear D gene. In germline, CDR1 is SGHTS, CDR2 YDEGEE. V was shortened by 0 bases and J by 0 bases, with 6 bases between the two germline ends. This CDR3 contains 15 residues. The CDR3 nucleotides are TGTGCCAGCAGCTTGGAGACTTCGAACACCGGGGAGCTGTTTTTT. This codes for CASSLETSNTGELFF.

DNA of the CDR3: TGTGCCAGCAGCCCTTTGGGACAAAAGGGTACTGAAGCTTTCTTT. Its protein is CASSPLGQKGTEAFF. The chain couples TRBV27 to TRBJ1-1; a weak D match, TRBD1 (6 bases). Germline V gene lookup returns CDR1 MNHEY and CDR2 SMNVEV (reference sequence). V shed 6 bases and J shed 5 bases, with 19 bases lying between them. The CDR3 covers 15 residues.

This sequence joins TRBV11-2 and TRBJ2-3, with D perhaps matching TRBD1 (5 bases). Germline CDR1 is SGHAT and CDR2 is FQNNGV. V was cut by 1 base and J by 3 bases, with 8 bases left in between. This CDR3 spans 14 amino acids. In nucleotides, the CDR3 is TGTGCCAGCAGCTTAGTAAGGGGAACAGATACGCAGTATTTT. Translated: CASSLVRGTDTQYF.

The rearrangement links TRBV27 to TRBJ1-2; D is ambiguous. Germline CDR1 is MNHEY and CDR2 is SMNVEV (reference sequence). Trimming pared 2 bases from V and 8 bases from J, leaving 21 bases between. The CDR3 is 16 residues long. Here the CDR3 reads CASSLTPEGGGGGYTF. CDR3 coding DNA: TGTGCCAGCAGTTTAACCCCCGAGGGCGGCGGTGGAGGCTACACCTTC.

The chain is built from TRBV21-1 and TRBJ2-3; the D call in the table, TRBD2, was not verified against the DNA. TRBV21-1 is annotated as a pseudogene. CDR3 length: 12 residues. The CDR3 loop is CASSTRGDTQYF. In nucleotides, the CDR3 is TGTGCCAGCAGCACCCGAGGGGATACGCAGTATTTT.

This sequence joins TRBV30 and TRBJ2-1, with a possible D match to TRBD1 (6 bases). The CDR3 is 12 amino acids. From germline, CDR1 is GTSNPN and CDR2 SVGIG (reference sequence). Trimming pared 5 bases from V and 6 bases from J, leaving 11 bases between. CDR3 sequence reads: CAWAGQINEQFF. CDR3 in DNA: TGTGCCTGGGCCGGACAGATCAATGAGCAGTTCTTC.

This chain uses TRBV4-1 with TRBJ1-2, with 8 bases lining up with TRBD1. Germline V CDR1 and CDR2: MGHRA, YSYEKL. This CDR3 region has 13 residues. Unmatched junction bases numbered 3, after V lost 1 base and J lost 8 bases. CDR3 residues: CASSQGQGLGYTF. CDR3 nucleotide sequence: TGCGCCAGCAGCCAAGGACAGGGGCTGGGCTACACCTTC.

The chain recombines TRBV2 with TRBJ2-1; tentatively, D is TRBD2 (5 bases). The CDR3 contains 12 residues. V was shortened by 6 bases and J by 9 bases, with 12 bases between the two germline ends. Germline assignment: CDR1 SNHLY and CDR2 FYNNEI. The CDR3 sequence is CASSELVGEQFF. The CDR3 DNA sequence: TGTGCCAGCAGCGAACTAGTAGGTGAGCAGTTCTTC.